This T cell receptor beta chain was identified in a study of T-cell reconstitution after alpha-beta-depleted transplantation in children listed by TCRdb under 2016. Notes on the research overall: T-cell immune reconstitution after TCRalphabeta/CD19-depleted allogeneic hematopoietic cell transplantation in children was quantitatively tracked in the study by means of TCR repertoire profiling.

Receptor libraries were prepared by PCR. TCRdb shows the sequencer as Illumina HiSeq 2500. To normalize quantification of the TCRbeta repertoire, the TCR libraries were built with molecular barcoding that relied on unique molecular identifiers. The public reads were run again by TCRdb, first through fastp at Q25 and then through MiXCR, and only productive beta chains were kept. Each CDR3 protein appears once, grouped with its most common genes and DNA. The sample table records hundreds of thousands of distinct CDR3 sequences; about an eighth of these occur just once. The ten largest account for around 4.5% of the sample. Via the germline V gene (reference sequence), CDR1 is LNHDA and CDR2 SQIVND. V is cut back by 4 bases and J by 5 bases, with 4 bases in the junction unmatched. The CDR3, from cysteine to phenylalanine, totals 15 residues. Just the 45-base CDR3 DNA is kept, in frame starting at base 1.

This clonotype was picked up a small number of times. Its target antigen remains unknown. No much larger clonotype is one base removed from it; base qualities were not supplied. The material sequenced was PBMCs, taken from the stem cell graft. This sequence was found in a human donor who donated a stem cell graft to a child with Fanconi anemia. The V and J genes are TRBV19 and TRBJ2-2; 10 central nucleotides agree with TRBD1. The DNA is as follows: TGTGCCAGTAGTAGACAGGGGGCACAGACCGGGGAGCTGTTTTTT. Protein translation: CASSRQGAQTGELFF.